This T cell receptor (beta chain) derives from a study of blood T cell repertoires in COVID-19. CDR1 is MNHEY and CDR2 is SVGEGT in the germline V gene. The CDR3 is 13 amino acids. V was cut by 2 bases and J by 0 bases, with 4 bases left in between. Two negative PCRs, clearance, or symptom resolution characterized the recovered Cohort 3 donors. Generated by immunoSEQ multiplex PCR, the TCRdb table keeps only in-frame clones and is missing some. The table lists under 150,000 clones, approximately 86% of them singletons, with approximately 2.2% in the top ten. This chain connects TRBV6-2 or TRBV6-3 to TRBJ1-2, with unresolved D. The TCR originated in a woman aged 50 to 60 who had recovered from COVID-19. The specimen was PBMCs or T cells enriched from blood (not recorded which). The CDR3 sequence: CASSYTANYGYTF. CDR3 DNA sequence: TGTGCCAGCAGTTACACAGCTAACTATGGCTACACCTTC.